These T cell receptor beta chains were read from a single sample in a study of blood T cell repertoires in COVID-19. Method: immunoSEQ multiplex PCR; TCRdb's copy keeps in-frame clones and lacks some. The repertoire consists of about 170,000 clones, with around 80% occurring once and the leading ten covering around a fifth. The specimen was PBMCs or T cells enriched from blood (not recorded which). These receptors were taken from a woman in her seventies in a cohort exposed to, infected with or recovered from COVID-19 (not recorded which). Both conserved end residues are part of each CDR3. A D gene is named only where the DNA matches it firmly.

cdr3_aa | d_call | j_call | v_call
CSVDPLLAPGGLDTGELFF | TRBD2 | TRBJ2-2 | TRBV29-1
CASSQVSLPSGEAFF | - | TRBJ1-1 | TRBV4-2
CASSHRQGLYNEQFF | TRBD1 | TRBJ2-1 | TRBV9
CASSEARRADTQYF | - | TRBJ2-3 | TRBV6-1
CASSALGQGSSPQHF | TRBD1 | TRBJ1-5 | TRBV2
CASSRETSGAVVYF | TRBD2 | TRBJ2-7 | TRBV18
CASSKTLGGFSYNEQFF | TRBD2 | TRBJ2-1 | TRBV7-2
CASSSDNQETQYF | - | TRBJ2-5 | TRBV5-1
CASSLDLWAGGLYF | TRBD2 | TRBJ2-7 | TRBV11-3
CASSYQGASNEKLFF | TRBD1 | TRBJ1-4 | TRBV7-9
CASSPRGQLRGYGNQPQHF | TRBD1 | TRBJ1-5 | TRBV7-8
CASSIVGDRGNQPQHF | TRBD1 | TRBJ1-5 | TRBV19